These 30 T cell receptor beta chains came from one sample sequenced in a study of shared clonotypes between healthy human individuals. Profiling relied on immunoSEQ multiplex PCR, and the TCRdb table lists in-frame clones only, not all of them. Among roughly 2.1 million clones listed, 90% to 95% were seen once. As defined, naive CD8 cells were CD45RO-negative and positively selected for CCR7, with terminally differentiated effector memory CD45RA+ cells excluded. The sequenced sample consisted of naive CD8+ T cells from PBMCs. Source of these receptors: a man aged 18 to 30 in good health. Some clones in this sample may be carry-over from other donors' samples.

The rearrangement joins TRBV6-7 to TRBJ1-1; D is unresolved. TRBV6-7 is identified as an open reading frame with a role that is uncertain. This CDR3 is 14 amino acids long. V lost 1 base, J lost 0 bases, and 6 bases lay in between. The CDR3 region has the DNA TGTGCCAGCAGTTACTGGAAACTGAACACTGAAGCTTTCTTT. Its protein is CASSYWKLNTEAFF.

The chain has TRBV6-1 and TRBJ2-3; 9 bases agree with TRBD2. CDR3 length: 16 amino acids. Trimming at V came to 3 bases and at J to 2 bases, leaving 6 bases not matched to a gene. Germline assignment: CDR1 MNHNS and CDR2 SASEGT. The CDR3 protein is CASSEGGRAVTDTQYF. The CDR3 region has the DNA TGTGCCAGCAGTGAGGGCGGGAGGGCCGTCACAGATACGCAGTATTTT.

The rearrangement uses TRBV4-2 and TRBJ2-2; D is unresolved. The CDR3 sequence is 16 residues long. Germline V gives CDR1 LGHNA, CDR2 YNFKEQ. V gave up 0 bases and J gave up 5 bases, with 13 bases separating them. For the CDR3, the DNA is TGTGCCAGCAGCCAAGAAGAGGCCAGGCGAACCGGGGAGCTGTTTTTT. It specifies CASSQEEARRTGELFF.

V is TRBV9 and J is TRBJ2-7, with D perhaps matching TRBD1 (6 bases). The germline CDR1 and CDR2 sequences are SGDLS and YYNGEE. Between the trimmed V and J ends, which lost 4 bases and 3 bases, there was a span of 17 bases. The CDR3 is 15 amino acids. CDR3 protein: CASSQTSGAGYEQYF. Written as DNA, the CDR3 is TGTGCCAGCAGCCAAACCTCAGGGGCCGGCTACGAGCAGTACTTC.

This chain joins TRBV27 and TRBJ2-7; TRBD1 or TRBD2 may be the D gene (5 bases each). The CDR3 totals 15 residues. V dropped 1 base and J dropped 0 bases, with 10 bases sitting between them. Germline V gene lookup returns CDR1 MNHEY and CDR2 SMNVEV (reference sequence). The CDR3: CASSLWSGSSYEQYF. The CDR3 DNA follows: TGTGCCAGCAGTTTATGGTCAGGGAGCTCCTACGAGCAGTACTTC.

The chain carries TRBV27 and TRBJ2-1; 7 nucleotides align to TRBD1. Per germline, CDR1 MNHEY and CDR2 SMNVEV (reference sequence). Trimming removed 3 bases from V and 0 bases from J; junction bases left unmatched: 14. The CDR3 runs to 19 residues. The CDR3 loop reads CASSFPRWTGQSSYNEQFF. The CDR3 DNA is TGTGCCAGCAGTTTCCCCCGATGGACAGGTCAGAGCTCCTACAATGAGCAGTTCTTC.

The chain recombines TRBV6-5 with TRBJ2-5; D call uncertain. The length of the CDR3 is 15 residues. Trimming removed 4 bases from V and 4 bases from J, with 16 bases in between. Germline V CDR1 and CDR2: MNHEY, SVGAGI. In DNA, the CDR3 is TGTGCCAGCAGTTCCGAATACACAAATGGAGAGACCCAGTACTTC. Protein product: CASSSEYTNGETQYF.

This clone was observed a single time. The CDR3 sequence: CASSPGGGEQYF. For the CDR3, the DNA is TGTGCCAGCTCACCGGGGGGCGGCGAGCAGTACTTC. The genes are TRBV18 and TRBJ2-7; either TRBD1 or TRBD2 may supply D (6 bases each). V gave up 3 bases and J gave up 6 bases, with 9 bases separating them. Germline lookup yields CDR1 KGHSH and CDR2 LQKENI. The CDR3 runs to 12 residues.

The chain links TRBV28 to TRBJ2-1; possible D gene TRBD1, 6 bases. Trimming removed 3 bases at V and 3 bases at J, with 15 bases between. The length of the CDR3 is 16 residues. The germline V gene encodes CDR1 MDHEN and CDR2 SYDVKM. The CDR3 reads CASSLIRQGFYNEQFF. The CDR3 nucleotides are TGTGCCAGCAGTTTGATTCGGCAGGGGTTCTACAATGAGCAGTTCTTC. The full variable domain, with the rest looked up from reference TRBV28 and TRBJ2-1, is DVKVTQSSRYLVKRTGEKVFLECVQDMDHENMFWYRQDPGLGLRLIYFSYDVKMKEKGDIPEGYSVSREKKERFSLILESASTNQTSMYLCASSLIRQGFYNEQFFGPGTRLTVL.

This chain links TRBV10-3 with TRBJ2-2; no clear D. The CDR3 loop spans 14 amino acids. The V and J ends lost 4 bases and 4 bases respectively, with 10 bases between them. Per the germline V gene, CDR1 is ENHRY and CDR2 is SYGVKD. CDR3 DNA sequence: TGTGCCATCAGTGGGGCGGTACTCACCGGGGAGCTGTTTTTT. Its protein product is CAISGAVLTGELFF.

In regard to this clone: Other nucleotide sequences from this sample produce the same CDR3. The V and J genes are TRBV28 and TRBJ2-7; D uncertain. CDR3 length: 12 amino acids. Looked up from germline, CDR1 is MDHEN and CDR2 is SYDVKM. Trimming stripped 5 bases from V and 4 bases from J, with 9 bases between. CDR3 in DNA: TGTGCCAGCAGTCTCCGACTTTACGAGCAGTACTTC. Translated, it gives CASSLRLYEQYF.

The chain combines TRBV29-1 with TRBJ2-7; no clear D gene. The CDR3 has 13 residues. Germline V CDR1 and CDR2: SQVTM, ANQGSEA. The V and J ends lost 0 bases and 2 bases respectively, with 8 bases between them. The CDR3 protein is CSVEEPATYEQYF. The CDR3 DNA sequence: TGCAGCGTTGAAGAGCCTGCTACCTACGAGCAGTACTTC.

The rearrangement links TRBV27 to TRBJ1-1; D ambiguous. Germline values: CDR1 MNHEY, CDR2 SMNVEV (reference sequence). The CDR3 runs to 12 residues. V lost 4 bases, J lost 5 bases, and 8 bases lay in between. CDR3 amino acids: CASSSPRTEAFF. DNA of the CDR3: TGTGCCAGCAGTTCCCCTCGAACTGAAGCTTTCTTT.

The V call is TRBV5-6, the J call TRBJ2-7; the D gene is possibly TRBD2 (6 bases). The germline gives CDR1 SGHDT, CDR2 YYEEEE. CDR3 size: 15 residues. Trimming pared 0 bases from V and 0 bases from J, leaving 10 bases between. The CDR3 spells CASSLGASASYEQYF. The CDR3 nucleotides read TGTGCCAGCAGCTTGGGCGCTAGCGCCTCCTACGAGCAGTACTTC.

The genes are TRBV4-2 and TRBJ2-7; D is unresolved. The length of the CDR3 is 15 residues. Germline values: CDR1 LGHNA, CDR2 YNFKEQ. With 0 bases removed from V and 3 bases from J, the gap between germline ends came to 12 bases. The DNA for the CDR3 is TGTGCCAGCAGCCAAGATTGGGCCCCCGGCTACGAGCAGTACTTC. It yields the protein CASSQDWAPGYEQYF.

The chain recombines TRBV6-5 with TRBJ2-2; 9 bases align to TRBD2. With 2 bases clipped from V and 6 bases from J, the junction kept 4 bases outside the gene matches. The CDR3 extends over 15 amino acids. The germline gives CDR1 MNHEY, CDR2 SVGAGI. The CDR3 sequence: CASSYGLAGSGELFF. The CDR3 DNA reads TGTGCCAGCAGTTACGGGCTAGCGGGATCCGGGGAGCTGTTTTTT.

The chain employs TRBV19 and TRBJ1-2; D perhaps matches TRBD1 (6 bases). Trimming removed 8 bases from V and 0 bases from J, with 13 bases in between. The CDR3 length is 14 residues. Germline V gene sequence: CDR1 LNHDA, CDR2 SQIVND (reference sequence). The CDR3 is CASADGGTNYGYTF. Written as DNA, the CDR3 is TGTGCCAGTGCGGACGGGGGCACTAACTATGGCTACACCTTC.

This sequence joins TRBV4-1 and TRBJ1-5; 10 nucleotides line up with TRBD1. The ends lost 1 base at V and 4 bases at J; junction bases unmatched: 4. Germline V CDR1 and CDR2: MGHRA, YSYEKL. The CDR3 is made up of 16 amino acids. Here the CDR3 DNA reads TGCGCCAGCAGCCAAGCCCCGGGACAGGGGAATCAGCCCCAGCATTTT. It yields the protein CASSQAPGQGNQPQHF.

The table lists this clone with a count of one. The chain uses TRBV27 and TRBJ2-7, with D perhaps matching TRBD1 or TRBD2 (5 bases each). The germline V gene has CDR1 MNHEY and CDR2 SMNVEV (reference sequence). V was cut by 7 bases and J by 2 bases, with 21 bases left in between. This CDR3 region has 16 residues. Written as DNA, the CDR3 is TGTGCCAGCACCTCACCGCTGAGGGGTCCCCCCTACGAGCAGTACTTC. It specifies CASTSPLRGPPYEQYF.

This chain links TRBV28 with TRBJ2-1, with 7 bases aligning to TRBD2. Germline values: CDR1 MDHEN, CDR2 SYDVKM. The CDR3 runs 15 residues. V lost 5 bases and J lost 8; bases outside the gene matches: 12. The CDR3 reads CASSPQAGLVDEQFF. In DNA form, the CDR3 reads TGTGCCAGCAGTCCCCAAGCGGGATTAGTCGATGAGCAGTTCTTC.

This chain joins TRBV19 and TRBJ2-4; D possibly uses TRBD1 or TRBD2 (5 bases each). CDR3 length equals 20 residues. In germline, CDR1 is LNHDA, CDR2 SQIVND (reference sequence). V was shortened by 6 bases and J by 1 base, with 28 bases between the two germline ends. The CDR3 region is CASSQNGAGLGDLAKNIQYF. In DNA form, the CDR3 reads TGTGCCAGTAGCCAAAATGGGGCAGGGCTGGGGGATCTCGCCAAAAACATTCAGTACTTC.

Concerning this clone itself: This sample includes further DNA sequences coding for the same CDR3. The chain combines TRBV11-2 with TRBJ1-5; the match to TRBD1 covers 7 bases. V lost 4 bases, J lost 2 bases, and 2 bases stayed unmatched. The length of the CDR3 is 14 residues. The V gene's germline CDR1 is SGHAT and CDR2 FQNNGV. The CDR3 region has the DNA TGTGCCAGCAGCTCAACAGGGGGCAATCAGCCCCAGCATTTT. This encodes CASSSTGGNQPQHF. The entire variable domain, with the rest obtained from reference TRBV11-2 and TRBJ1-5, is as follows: EAGVAQSPRYKIIEKRQSVAFWCNPISGHATLYWYQQILGQGPKLLIQFQNNGVVDDSQLPKDRFSAERLKGVDSTLKIQPAKLEDSAVYLCASSSTGGNQPQHFGDGTRLSIL.

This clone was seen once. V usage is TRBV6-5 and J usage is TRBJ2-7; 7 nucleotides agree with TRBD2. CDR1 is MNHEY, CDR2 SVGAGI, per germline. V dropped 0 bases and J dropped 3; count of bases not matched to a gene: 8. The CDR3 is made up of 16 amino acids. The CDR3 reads CASSYSYALADYEQYF. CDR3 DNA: TGTGCCAGCAGTTACTCGTACGCGCTAGCGGACTACGAGCAGTACTTC.

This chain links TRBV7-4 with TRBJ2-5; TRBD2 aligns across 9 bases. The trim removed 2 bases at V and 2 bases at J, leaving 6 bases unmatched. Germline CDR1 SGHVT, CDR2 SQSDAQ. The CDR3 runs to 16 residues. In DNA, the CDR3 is TGTGCCAGCAGCTTACTCCAGCGGGAGGATCAAGAGACCCAGTACTTC. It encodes CASSLLQREDQETQYF.

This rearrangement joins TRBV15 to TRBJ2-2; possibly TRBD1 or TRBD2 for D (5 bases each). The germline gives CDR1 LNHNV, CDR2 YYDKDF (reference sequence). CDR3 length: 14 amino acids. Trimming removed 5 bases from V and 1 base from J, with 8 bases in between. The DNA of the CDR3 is TGTGCCACCAGCTGGGGACGGAACACCGGGGAGCTGTTTTTT. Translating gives CATSWGRNTGELFF.

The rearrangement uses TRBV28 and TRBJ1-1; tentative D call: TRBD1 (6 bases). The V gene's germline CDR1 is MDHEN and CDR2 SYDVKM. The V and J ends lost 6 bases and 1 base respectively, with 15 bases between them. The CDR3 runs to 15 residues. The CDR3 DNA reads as TGTGCCAGCAGGGAACCGGACAGTAGGAACACTGAAGCTTTCTTT. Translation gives CASREPDSRNTEAFF.

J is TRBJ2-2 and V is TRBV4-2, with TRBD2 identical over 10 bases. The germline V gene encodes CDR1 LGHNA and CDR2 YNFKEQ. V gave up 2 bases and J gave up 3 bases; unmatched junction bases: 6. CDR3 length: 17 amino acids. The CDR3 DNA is TGTGCCAGCAGCCAATACACTAGCGGGATATACACCGGGGAGCTGTTTTTT. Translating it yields CASSQYTSGIYTGELFF.

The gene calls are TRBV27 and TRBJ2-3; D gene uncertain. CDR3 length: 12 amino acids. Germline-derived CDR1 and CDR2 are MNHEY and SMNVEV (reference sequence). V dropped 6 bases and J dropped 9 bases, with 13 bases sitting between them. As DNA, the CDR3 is TGTGCCAGCAGGTCTACTACCGACACGCAGTATTTT. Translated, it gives CASRSTTDTQYF.

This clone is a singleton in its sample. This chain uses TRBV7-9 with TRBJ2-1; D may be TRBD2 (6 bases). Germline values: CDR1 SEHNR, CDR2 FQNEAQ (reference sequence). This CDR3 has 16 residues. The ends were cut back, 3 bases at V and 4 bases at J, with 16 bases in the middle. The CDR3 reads CASSFTVVAAYNEQFF. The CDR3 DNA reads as TGTGCCAGCAGCTTTACCGTGGTAGCGGCATACAATGAGCAGTTCTTC.

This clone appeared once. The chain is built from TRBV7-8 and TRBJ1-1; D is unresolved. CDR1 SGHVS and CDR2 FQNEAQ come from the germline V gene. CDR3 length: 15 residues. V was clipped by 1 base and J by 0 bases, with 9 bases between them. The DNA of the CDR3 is TGTGCCAGCAGCTTAGGGGCCAGCATGAACACTGAAGCTTTCTTT. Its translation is CASSLGASMNTEAFF.